Presented here are 17 T cell receptor beta chains from one specimen sequenced in a study of CD8 T cells in ankylosing spondylitis listed by TCRdb under 2017. Results the study describes overall, beyond this receptor: Blood from ankylosing spondylitis patients appeared to be characterized by a TCR beta motif composed of eight or nine highly homologous amino acid variants.

Library construction relied on 5' RACE. TCRdb names Illumina HiSeq 2500 as the instrument used. Through fastp at Q25 and MiXCR, TCRdb rebuilt clones from the public reads, retaining in-frame beta chains. Each entry merges the rows of one CDR3 protein and shows their most common DNA and genes. This sample gives 250,000 to 350,000 distinct CDR3 sequences in total; roughly 8% of them show up just once. The ten largest clones take up roughly 15% of the sample. No antigen has been assigned to these receptors. The material sequenced was blood, either unsorted or a sorted T cell fraction (not recorded which). Receptor source: a male donor with ankylosing spondylitis.

The V call is TRBV30, the J call TRBJ1-1, with D uncertain. The CDR3 loop spans 13 amino acids. Germline V gene data show CDR1 as GTSNPN and CDR2 as SVGIG (reference sequence). V lost 1 base to trimming and J lost 1 base, with 7 bases between them. The CDR3 bases are TGTGCCTGGAGTGGTAGCCCGAACACTGAAGCTTTCTTT. Its protein is CAWSGSPNTEAFF.

This clonotype occurred a few times. The chain combines TRBV10-3 with TRBJ2-3, with 9 bases matching TRBD2. This CDR3 comprises 15 residues. Germline CDR1 reads ENHRY; CDR2 reads SYGVKD. J lost 2 bases, V lost 5 bases, and 5 bases had no gene match. CDR3 nucleotides: TGTGCCATCAGTCCCGGGACTAGCATCACAGATACGCAGTATTTT. It specifies CAISPGTSITDTQYF.

This clonotype turned up a few times. This sequence joins TRBV6-2 or TRBV6-3 and TRBJ1-5; perhaps TRBD1 as D (5 bases). Germline V gene data show CDR1 as MNHEY and CDR2 as SVGEGT. CDR3 length: 16 residues. V lost 7 bases, J lost 3 bases, and 19 bases lay in between. This chain's CDR3 is CASKPIAGRNNQPQHF. The CDR3 DNA sequence: TGTGCCAGCAAGCCTATCGCGGGACGGAACAATCAGCCCCAGCATTTT.

This clonotype was counted only a few times. V is TRBV11-2 and J is TRBJ1-4; 7 bases fit TRBD1. CDR1 is SGHAT, CDR2 FQNNGV, per germline. After removal of 4 bases from V and 8 bases from J, the junction contained 10 bases not matched to a gene. The CDR3 consists of 15 residues. CDR3: CASSSLTGRGEKLFF. The CDR3 coding sequence is TGTGCCAGCAGCTCCTTGACAGGGCGTGGAGAAAAACTGTTTTTT.

This clonotype was seen a handful of times. DNA for the CDR3: TGCGCCAGCAGCTTGGTTAGGCCGGACACAGATACGCAGTATTTT. It specifies CASSLVRPDTDTQYF. The J gene is TRBJ2-3, the V gene TRBV5-1, with D uncertain. The CDR3 covers 15 residues. Trimming took 0 bases from V and 2 from J, leaving 10 bases between them. The germline gives CDR1 SGHRS, CDR2 YFSETQ.

V gene TRBV7-3 combines with J gene TRBJ1-2, with 7 positions matching TRBD1. Germline CDR1 and CDR2: SGHTA and FQGTGA. The CDR3 runs 13 residues. V lost 5 bases, J lost 14 bases, and 14 bases stayed unmatched. DNA of the CDR3: TGTGCCAGCAGCCCGGAGACAGGGAGGGTTGTAACCTTC. Protein: CASSPETGRVVTF.

This clonotype showed up many times. The genes are TRBV28 and TRBJ2-4; the match to TRBD1 covers 11 bases. The CDR3 loop spans 15 amino acids. Trimming at V came to 3 bases and at J to 9 bases, leaving 7 bases not matched to a gene. Germline assignment: CDR1 MDHEN and CDR2 SYDVKM. The CDR3 DNA follows: TGTGCCAGCAGTTTCTTGGACAGGGGGCAGGGCATTCAGTACTTC. Protein product: CASSFLDRGQGIQYF.

This clonotype was observed at least ten times. The rearrangement joins TRBV7-2 to TRBJ1-1; D perhaps matches TRBD1 (6 bases). The CDR3 has 16 residues. Germline V gives CDR1 SGHTA, CDR2 FQGNSA. The germline V and J ends were trimmed by 1 base and 4 bases, with 16 bases remaining between them. In nucleotides, the CDR3 is TGTGCCAGCAGCTTAGTGGTCGGCAGGGGCACCACTGAAGCTTTCTTT. Its protein product is CASSLVVGRGTTEAFF.

This clonotype was counted only a few times. The rearrangement links TRBV20-1 to TRBJ2-2; 12 positions agree with TRBD2. CDR1 and CDR2 from the germline V gene are DFQATT and SNEGSKA (reference sequence). Trimming took 6 bases from V and 6 from J; bases not matched to a gene: 8. The CDR3 is 15 residues long. The CDR3 nucleotides read TGCAGTGCAGAATATTCTAGCGGGAGGGCCGGGGAGCTGTTTTTT. Amino acids: CSAEYSSGRAGELFF.

The V gene is TRBV6-5, the J gene TRBJ2-5, with TRBD2 matching over 11 bases. Trimming took 0 bases from V and 1 from J; bases not matched to a gene: 10. In germline, CDR1 is MNHEY, CDR2 SVGAGI. This CDR3 comprises 19 residues. In DNA, the CDR3 is TGTGCCAGCAGTTACTCGATCGTGGCTAGCGGGAGGACCCAAGAGACCCAGTACTTC. Amino acid sequence: CASSYSIVASGRTQETQYF.

This clonotype was seen at least ten times. CDR3 nucleotide sequence: TGTGCCAGCAGCACCAGGGACAGGTCTAACTATGGCTACACCTTC. Encoded protein: CASSTRDRSNYGYTF. This chain links TRBV7-2 with TRBJ1-2, with 8 bases that match TRBD1. This CDR3 region has 15 residues. V shed 5 bases and J 0 bases; nucleotides not matched to a gene: 5. Germline V gene data show CDR1 as SGHTA and CDR2 as FQGNSA.

The rearrangement uses TRBV29-1 and TRBJ2-3; D is perhaps TRBD2 (6 bases). This CDR3 region has 13 residues. Trimming took 8 bases from V and 4 from J, leaving 16 bases between them. Germline V gene lookup returns CDR1 SQVTM and CDR2 ANQGSEA. CDR3 coding DNA: TGCAGCTCGGGACTCCTGAAAGCAGATACGCAGTATTTT. It is translated as CSSGLLKADTQYF.

The genes are TRBV5-1 and TRBJ2-2, with D tentatively TRBD2 (6 bases). V lost 1 base to trimming and J lost 6 bases, with 16 bases between them. Germline CDR1 and CDR2: SGHRS and YFSETQ. The CDR3 covers 16 residues. This CDR3 reads CASSLLAERMAGELFF. As DNA, the CDR3 is TGCGCCAGCAGCTTGTTAGCGGAGAGGATGGCCGGGGAGCTGTTTTTT.

The chain is built from TRBV21-1 and TRBJ2-5; the DNA was not compared with TRBD1, the D call given in the table. TRBV21-1 is flagged as a pseudogene. This CDR3 comprises 15 residues. As DNA, the CDR3 is TGTGCCAGAACCGCGGACAGGGGGCATCAAGAGACCCAGTACTTC. Its protein product is CARTADRGHQETQYF.

This clonotype was recorded at least ten times. The rearrangement links TRBV4-1 to TRBJ2-7; D unresolved. The germline CDR1 and CDR2 sequences are MGHRA and YSYEKL. Deletions cut 0 bases from V and 2 bases from J, with 8 bases between. The CDR3 has 14 residues. In DNA, the CDR3 is TGCGCCAGCAGCCAAGATCCAGGTCCCTACGAGCAGTACTTC. Translating it yields CASSQDPGPYEQYF.

This chain joins TRBV3-1 and TRBJ2-7; TRBD2 might be the D (6 bases). This CDR3 comprises 13 residues. V lost 1 base, J lost 7 bases, and 11 bases lay in between. Germline CDR1 is LGHDT and CDR2 is YNNKEL (reference sequence). The CDR3 nucleotides read TGTGCCAGCAGCCAAGCGGGAGAAGGTGAGCAGTACTTC. It specifies CASSQAGEGEQYF.

The V call is TRBV4-2, the J call TRBJ2-1; D remains unclear. CDR3 length equals 13 residues. With 0 bases removed from V and 4 bases from J, the gap between germline ends came to 4 bases. Germline V gene lookup returns CDR1 LGHNA and CDR2 YNFKEQ. The CDR3, as DNA: TGTGCCAGCAGCCAAGAGCGGTACAATGAGCAGTTCTTC. It codes for CASSQERYNEQFF.